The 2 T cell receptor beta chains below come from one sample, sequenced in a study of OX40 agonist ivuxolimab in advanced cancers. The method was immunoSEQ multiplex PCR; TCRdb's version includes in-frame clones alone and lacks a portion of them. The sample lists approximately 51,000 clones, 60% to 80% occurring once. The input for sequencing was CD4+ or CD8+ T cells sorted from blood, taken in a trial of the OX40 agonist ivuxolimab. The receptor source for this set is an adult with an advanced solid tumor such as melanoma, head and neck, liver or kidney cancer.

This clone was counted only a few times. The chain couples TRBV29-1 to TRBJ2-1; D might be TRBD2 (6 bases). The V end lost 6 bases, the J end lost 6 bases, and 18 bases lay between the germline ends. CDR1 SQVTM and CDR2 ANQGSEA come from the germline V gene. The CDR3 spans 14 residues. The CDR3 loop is CSVAVAAGGNEQFF. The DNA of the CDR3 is TGCAGCGTGGCAGTAGCGGCAGGTGGCAATGAGCAGTTCTTC.

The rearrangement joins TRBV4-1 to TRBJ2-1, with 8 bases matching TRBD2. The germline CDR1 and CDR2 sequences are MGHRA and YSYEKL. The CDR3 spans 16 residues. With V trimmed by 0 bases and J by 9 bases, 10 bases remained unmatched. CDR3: CASSQEVGRAIREQFF. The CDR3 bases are TGCGCCAGCAGCCAAGAGGTCGGGAGGGCCATCCGTGAGCAGTTCTTC.